This TCR beta chain was identified in a study of cytomegalovirus exposure and HLA in healthy donors. The table came from immunoSEQ multiplex PCR; TCRdb's copy has only in-frame clones and leaves some out. This repertoire shows around 150,000 clones, almost 85% found once; its top ten account for 10% to 13%. This clone appeared a few times. V lost 4 bases and J lost 6; bases outside the gene matches: 12. This CDR3 is 16 amino acids long. Germline CDR1 reads MNHNS; CDR2 reads SASEGT. The sequencing sample was made of PBMCs. The source is a man younger than 45 in good health and CMV-seropositive. V gene TRBV6-1 combines with J gene TRBJ2-7, with 10 bases that match TRBD1. The chain's CDR3 is CASSVSGTGVGGEQYF. The CDR3, as DNA: TGTGCCAGCAGTGTCTCCGGGACAGGGGTCGGGGGCGAGCAGTACTTC.